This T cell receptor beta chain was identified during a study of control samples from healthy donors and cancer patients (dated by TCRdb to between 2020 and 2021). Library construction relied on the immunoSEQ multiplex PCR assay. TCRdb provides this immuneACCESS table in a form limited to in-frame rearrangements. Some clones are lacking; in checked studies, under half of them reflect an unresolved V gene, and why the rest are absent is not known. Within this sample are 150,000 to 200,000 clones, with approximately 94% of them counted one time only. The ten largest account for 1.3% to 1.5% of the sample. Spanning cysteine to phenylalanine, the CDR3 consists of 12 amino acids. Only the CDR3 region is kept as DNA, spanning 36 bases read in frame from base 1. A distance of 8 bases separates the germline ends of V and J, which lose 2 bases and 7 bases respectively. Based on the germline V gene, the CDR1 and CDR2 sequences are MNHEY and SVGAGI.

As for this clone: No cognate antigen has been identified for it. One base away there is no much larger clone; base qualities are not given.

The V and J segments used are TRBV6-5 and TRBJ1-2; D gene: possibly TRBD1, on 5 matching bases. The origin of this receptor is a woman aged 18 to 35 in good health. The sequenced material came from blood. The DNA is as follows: TGTGCCAGCAGTTACCGGGGGAGTGGCTACACCTTC. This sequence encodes CASSYRGSGYTF.